The 20 T cell receptor beta chains reported below all come from one sample, sequenced in a study of T cells in localized non-small cell lung cancer. Sequenced by immunoSEQ multiplex PCR; TCRdb stores in-frame clones only, minus some. The data show 52,000 or so clones, roughly 84% seen once. Sequencing used peripheral blood mononuclear cells, obtained before any cancer treatment. The source is a man aged 35 to 70 with stage III lung adenocarcinoma.

This chain joins TRBV7-9 and TRBJ1-1; the D gene is possibly TRBD1 (5 bases). The germline V gene encodes CDR1 SEHNR and CDR2 FQNEAQ (reference sequence). Trimming cost V 4 bases and J 5 bases, with 14 bases left between them. This CDR3 is 14 amino acids long. This chain's CDR3 is CASSSFGDETEAFF. CDR3 nucleotides: TGTGCCAGCAGCTCCTTTGGGGACGAAACTGAAGCTTTCTTT.

The gene calls are TRBV5-1 and TRBJ2-1; TRBD2 might be the D (6 bases). V was cut by 2 bases and J by 6 bases, with 15 bases left in between. Germline CDR1 reads SGHRS; CDR2 reads YFSETQ. This CDR3 has 15 amino acids. CDR3 DNA sequence: TGCGCCAGCAGCTTTAAGGAGGGCGGGATCAATGAGCAGTTCTTC. Amino acid sequence: CASSFKEGGINEQFF.

This clone was counted a few times. V is TRBV28 and J is TRBJ1-2; D not certain. CDR3 length: 16 amino acids. V was clipped by 6 bases and J by 2 bases, with 19 bases between them. Germline CDR1 and CDR2: MDHEN and SYDVKM. This CDR3 reads CASRHRAAGRNYGYTF. The CDR3 DNA reads TGTGCCAGCAGACACCGGGCCGCCGGGCGGAACTATGGCTACACCTTC.

In its sample, this clone was seen a few times. The V call is TRBV5-1, the J call TRBJ2-1; 7 nucleotides match TRBD1. This CDR3 is 14 amino acids long. Germline CDR1 is SGHRS and CDR2 is YFSETQ. With 6 bases clipped from V and 9 bases from J, the junction kept 12 bases outside the gene matches. The CDR3 sequence is CASTGFEGAGEQFF. The CDR3 DNA is TGCGCCAGCACGGGGTTTGAGGGGGCCGGTGAGCAGTTCTTC.

This clone was seen just once. The CDR3 nucleotides are TGCAGCGTTGAAGATCCGGACAGACTTTCTGGAAACACCATATATTTT. This sequence encodes CSVEDPDRLSGNTIYF. The genes are TRBV29-1 and TRBJ1-3; a weak D match, TRBD1 (6 bases). The CDR3 spans 16 residues. Looked up from germline, CDR1 is SQVTM and CDR2 is ANQGSEA. Trimming cost V 0 bases and J 1 base, with 13 bases left between them.

The chain has TRBV7-2 and TRBJ2-3; D is undetermined. Germline V gives CDR1 SGHTA, CDR2 FQGNSA. CDR3 length equals 14 residues. Deletions cut 1 base from V and 4 bases from J, with 9 bases between. As DNA, the CDR3 is TGTGCCAGCAGCTTAGACACTCCCCCAGATACGCAGTATTTT. Amino acid sequence: CASSLDTPPDTQYF.

The chain links TRBV14 to TRBJ1-2; D gene uncertain. The CDR3 is 13 residues long. Germline V gene lookup returns CDR1 SGHDN and CDR2 FVKESK. V was shortened by 1 base and J by 5 bases, with 8 bases between the two germline ends. The CDR3 DNA is TGTGCCAGCAGCCAAGGACTGACTTATGGCTACACCTTC. As protein: CASSQGLTYGYTF.

This rearrangement joins TRBV6-1 to TRBJ2-1; TRBD2 matches at 10 bases. After removal of 2 bases from V and 3 bases from J, the junction contained 4 bases not matched to a gene. There are 16 residues in the CDR3. Looked up from germline, CDR1 is MNHNS and CDR2 is SASEGT. The CDR3 DNA follows: TGTGCCAGCAGTGAACGTCTAGCGGGAGTCTACAATGAGCAGTTCTTC. Amino acids: CASSERLAGVYNEQFF.

The V gene is TRBV15, the J gene TRBJ1-1; D is ambiguous. Trimming removed 2 bases from V and 0 bases from J, with 10 bases in between. From germline, CDR1 is LNHNV and CDR2 YYDKDF (reference sequence). This CDR3 comprises 15 residues. The CDR3 DNA follows: TGTGCCACCAGCAGACCAGGTAGCATGAACACTGAAGCTTTCTTT. Its protein is CATSRPGSMNTEAFF.

V gene TRBV12-5 combines with J gene TRBJ1-1; weak D call: TRBD1 (6 bases). This CDR3 is built from 13 residues. Germline CDR1 reads LGHNT; CDR2 reads FRNRAP. V gave up 9 bases and J gave up 2 bases, with 13 bases separating them. CDR3 sequence reads: CASRPDSNTEAFF. CDR3 in DNA: TGTGCTAGCCGGCCGGACAGTAACACTGAAGCTTTCTTT.

The gene calls are TRBV19 and TRBJ1-5; 8 nucleotides line up with TRBD1. Germline V gene data show CDR1 as LNHDA and CDR2 as SQIVND (reference sequence). With 6 bases clipped from V and 4 bases from J, the junction kept 11 bases outside the gene matches. The CDR3 covers 16 residues. The CDR3 sequence: CASSPFRQGLNQPQHF. The DNA for the CDR3 is TGTGCCAGTAGCCCCTTTCGACAGGGGTTAAATCAGCCCCAGCATTTT.

Here the CDR3 DNA reads TGTGCCAGCAGGGTGAGCGGGGGGTCTGAGACCCAGTACTTC. Protein sequence: CASRVSGGSETQYF. This chain joins TRBV2 and TRBJ2-5, with TRBD2 identical over 9 bases. V shed 6 bases and J 5 bases; nucleotides not matched to a gene: 7. This CDR3 spans 14 amino acids. CDR1 SNHLY and CDR2 FYNNEI come from the germline V gene.

This clone showed up just a few times. V and J are TRBV19 and TRBJ1-5; TRBD1 matches 9 bases. Germline CDR1 and CDR2: LNHDA and SQIVND (reference sequence). The V and J ends lost 4 bases and 4 bases, in that order; junction bases with no gene match: 5. CDR3 length: 15 amino acids. The CDR3, as DNA: TGTGCCAGTAGTACGGGACAGGGAATGAATCAGCCCCAGCATTTT. The encoded protein is CASSTGQGMNQPQHF.

This sequence joins TRBV11-1 and TRBJ2-3; D gene unclear. Trimming removed 1 base at V and 3 bases at J, with 11 bases between. Germline V CDR1 and CDR2: SGHAT, FQDESV (reference sequence). The CDR3 runs to 15 residues. CDR3 in DNA: TGTGCCAGCAGCTTAGACTTGAGTCAGACAGATACGCAGTATTTT. Translated, it gives CASSLDLSQTDTQYF.

This chain uses TRBV6-6 with TRBJ1-1, with D uncertain. The germline gives CDR1 MNHNY, CDR2 SVGAGI (reference sequence). The CDR3 spans 13 residues. This CDR3 reads CAILGRGNTEAFF. The CDR3 bases are TGTGCGATTCTCGGGCGTGGGAACACTGAAGCTTTCTTT.

The V and J genes are TRBV18 and TRBJ2-7; 7 positions agree with TRBD1. J gave up 2 bases and V 3 bases, and 7 bases lay outside the gene matches. The CDR3 is 15 residues long. Per germline, CDR1 KGHSH and CDR2 LQKENI. The CDR3 DNA is TGTGCCAGCTCACCGGGACAGATTTTGACCTACGAGCAGTACTTC. It is translated as CASSPGQILTYEQYF.

The chain joins TRBV27 to TRBJ1-5; D is unclear. The ends were cut back, 5 bases at V and 4 bases at J, with 27 bases in the middle. This CDR3 contains 19 residues. Germline CDR1 reads MNHEY; CDR2 reads SMNVEV (reference sequence). The CDR3 nucleotides are TGTGCCAGCAGTAACTCCCCACGGGGTGGAGGATTATGGAATCAGCCCCAGCATTTT. Its translation is CASSNSPRGGGLWNQPQHF.

This sequence joins TRBV27 and TRBJ1-2, with TRBD1 identical over 9 bases. This CDR3 region has 16 residues. Germline CDR1 is MNHEY and CDR2 is SMNVEV (reference sequence). V lost 3 bases to trimming and J lost 5 bases; unmatched junction nucleotides: 10. The CDR3 DNA sequence: TGTGCCAGCAGTTTGGACCCTACAGGGGGCGCATATGGCTACACCTTC. Protein product: CASSLDPTGGAYGYTF.

The chain uses TRBV6-6 and TRBJ1-1; D uncertain. V shed 5 bases and J shed 1 base, with 11 bases lying between them. Germline loops: CDR1 MNHNY, CDR2 SVGAGI (reference sequence). This CDR3 contains 14 residues. The CDR3 sequence: CASSAAAGNTEAFF. CDR3 nucleotides: TGTGCCAGCAGTGCTGCCGCGGGGAACACTGAAGCTTTCTTT.

The chain recombines TRBV6-1 with TRBJ1-5; D is perhaps TRBD1 (5 bases). CDR1 is MNHNS, CDR2 SASEGT, per germline. Trimming pared 4 bases from V and 9 bases from J, leaving 13 bases between. The CDR3 covers 13 residues. The DNA of the CDR3 is TGTGCCAGCAGTGGGGAGGGGCAGAGGCCCCAGCATTTT. This encodes CASSGEGQRPQHF.